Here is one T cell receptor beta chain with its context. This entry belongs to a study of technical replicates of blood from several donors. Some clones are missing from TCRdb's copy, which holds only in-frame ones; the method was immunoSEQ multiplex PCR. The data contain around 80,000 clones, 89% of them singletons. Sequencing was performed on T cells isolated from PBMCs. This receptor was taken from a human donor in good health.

CDR3 in amino acids: CASSLYGQGVYEQYF. The CDR3 region has the DNA TGTGCCAGCAGTTTGTACGGACAGGGGGTCTACGAGCAGTACTTC. The chain combines TRBV28 with TRBJ2-7; 10 positions agree with TRBD1. The CDR3 extends over 15 amino acids. Germline V gene lookup returns CDR1 MDHEN and CDR2 SYDVKM. V dropped 3 bases and J dropped 3; count of bases not matched to a gene: 5.